This T cell receptor (beta chain) appears in the sequencing data of a study of blood T cell repertoires in COVID-19. This clone was seen only a few times. The CDR3 is 14 amino acids. The trim removed 8 bases at V and 2 bases at J, leaving 4 bases unmatched. Germline CDR1 reads MNHEY; CDR2 reads SVGAGI. The assay was immunoSEQ multiplex PCR, and TCRdb's table has in-frame clones only and misses some. Of about 320,000 clones in the sample, about 89% were seen once. The receptor's source is a man aged 60 to 69 who had recovered from COVID-19. The chain has TRBV6-5 and TRBJ1-3; TRBD1 aligns across 9 bases. Sequenced material: PBMCs or T cells enriched from blood (not recorded which). DNA for the CDR3: TGTGCCAGCGGCGGGACAGGGACTGGAAACACCATATATTTT. This encodes CASGGTGTGNTIYF.